These 27 T cell receptor beta chains came from one sample sequenced in a study of naive and memory T cell subsets. Ligated cDNA underwent four rounds of PCR with nested alpha and beta constant region primers and SP2. MiXCR was run by TCRdb on the 5' RACE reads, yielding one entry per CDR3 protein. The sample carries about 62,000 distinct CDR3 sequences, approximately 8.5% recorded once. A UMI-containing oligonucleotide was joined by 3' ligation to the TCR cDNA template. These receptors were obtained from a female donor in good health.

This clonotype has just a few counts. One junction end does not reproduce the germline sequence, and a read error may be involved. The chain couples TRBV7-7 to TRBJ1-4; tentative D call: TRBD1 (5 bases). The CDR3 is 15 amino acids. Germline CDR1 and CDR2: SSHAT and FNYEAQ (reference sequence). Here the CDR3 reads CASSLTGGLGEKLFF. The CDR3 coding sequence is TGTGCTAGCAGCTTAACAGGCGGGCTTGGTGAAAAACTGTTTTTT.

V gene TRBV27 combines with J gene TRBJ2-1, with D possibly being TRBD2 (5 bases). Deletions cut 4 bases from V and 8 bases from J, with 18 bases between. The CDR3 consists of 15 residues. The germline V gene has CDR1 MNHEY and CDR2 SMNVEV (reference sequence). CDR3 sequence reads: CASSSKAAERYEQFF. The CDR3 DNA follows: TGTGCCAGCAGTTCCAAAGCGGCCGAGAGGTATGAGCAGTTCTTC.

This clonotype turned up a few times. The chain combines TRBV6-1 with TRBJ2-5; tentative D call: TRBD2 (6 bases). The CDR3 is made up of 13 amino acids. CDR1 and CDR2 from the germline V gene are MNHNS and SASEGT. V was pared by 6 bases and J by 5 bases, with 13 bases between. CDR3 sequence: CASRSRDFETQYF. The CDR3 nucleotides are TGTGCCAGCAGAAGCCGGGACTTCGAGACCCAGTACTTC.

This clonotype turned up a few times. The chain uses TRBV6-1 and TRBJ1-2, with D perhaps matching TRBD1 (6 bases). The CDR3 covers 15 residues. Germline-derived CDR1 and CDR2 are MNHNS and SASEGT. V lost 4 bases, J lost 1 base, and 13 bases lay in between. The CDR3 protein is CASSVTGLLNYGYTF. The CDR3 DNA sequence: TGTGCCAGCAGTGTGACAGGTCTCCTTAACTATGGCTACACCTTC.

The chain carries TRBV29-1 and TRBJ2-5; D uncertain. Germline assignment: CDR1 SQVTM and CDR2 ANQGSEA. The CDR3 sequence is 10 residues long. V lost 1 base and J lost 7, with 4 bases in between. The CDR3 coding sequence is TGCAGCGTTGAAGGAACGACCCAGTACTTC. Encoded protein: CSVEGTTQYF.

This clonotype was seen at least ten times. The J gene is TRBJ1-4, the V gene TRBV4-2; possibly TRBD1 for D (5 bases). With 4 bases removed from V and 0 bases from J, the gap between germline ends came to 12 bases. The germline CDR1 and CDR2 sequences are LGHNA and YNFKEQ. There are 16 residues in the CDR3. The chain's CDR3 is CASSPGHSATNEKLFF. The CDR3 DNA reads TGTGCCAGCAGCCCTGGACATTCCGCAACTAATGAAAAACTGTTTTTT.

The V call is TRBV7-3, the J call TRBJ2-1; 7 bases match TRBD2. CDR3 length: 13 amino acids. V dropped 3 bases and J dropped 9; count of bases not matched to a gene: 5. Germline V gene sequence: CDR1 SGHTA, CDR2 FQGTGA. The CDR3 DNA is TGTGCCAGCAGCTTGGGACTACAGATTGAGCAGTTCTTC. Amino acid sequence: CASSLGLQIEQFF. The variable domain in full, with the rest retrieved from reference TRBV7-3 and TRBJ2-1, is GAGVSQTPSNKVTEKGKYVELRCDPISGHTALYWYRQSLGQGPEFLIYFQGTGAADDSGLPNDRFFAVRPEGSVSTLKIQRTERGDSAVYLCASSLGLQIEQFFGPGTRLTVL.

This clonotype appeared many times. The CDR3 DNA follows: TGCGCCAGCAGCCAAGATGCCCGGACTGGCTACACCTTC. It codes for CASSQDARTGYTF. The chain uses TRBV4-1 and TRBJ1-2; D gene unclear. Germline V gives CDR1 MGHRA, CDR2 YSYEKL. The ends were cut back, 0 bases at V and 7 bases at J, with 9 bases in the middle. The CDR3 is made up of 13 amino acids.

This rearrangement joins TRBV16 to TRBJ1-5, with D hard to call. Germline loops: CDR1 KGHSY, CDR2 FQNENV. V gave up 0 bases and J gave up 5 bases, with 11 bases separating them. The CDR3 covers 15 residues. CDR3 bases: TGTGCCAGCAGCCAATCTGGGGAGAATTATCAGCCCCAGCATTTT. Encoded protein: CASSQSGENYQPQHF.

This clonotype has a count of ten or more. CDR3 region: CSARLGTNYNEQFF. CDR3 coding DNA: TGCAGTGCTAGACTAGGGACTAACTACAATGAGCAGTTCTTC. The chain couples TRBV20-1 to TRBJ2-1; 7 positions agree with TRBD2. Per germline, CDR1 DFQATT and CDR2 SNEGSKA (reference sequence). The CDR3 has 14 amino acids. V shed 2 bases, J shed 3 bases, and the junction held 4 bases outside the gene matches.

This clonotype was observed a handful of times. The chain joins TRBV6-2 or TRBV6-3 to TRBJ1-5; D is unclear. Per germline, CDR1 MNHEY and CDR2 SVGEGT. The CDR3 runs 14 residues. The germline V and J ends were trimmed by 1 base and 1 base, with 5 bases remaining between them. The CDR3 protein is CASSYLASNQPQHF. CDR3 DNA sequence: TGTGCCAGCAGTTACTTGGCGAGCAATCAGCCCCAGCATTTT.

This chain uses TRBV7-6 with TRBJ2-3; D not resolved. Between the trimmed V and J ends, which lost 0 bases and 0 bases, there was a span of 10 bases. There are 16 residues in the CDR3. Germline-derived CDR1 and CDR2 are SGHVS and FNYEAQ. CDR3 in amino acids: CASSLAYYGSTDTQYF. In DNA, the CDR3 is TGTGCCAGCAGCTTAGCCTATTACGGAAGCACAGATACGCAGTATTTT.

This clonotype was detected ten times or more. The V gene is TRBV6-4, the J gene TRBJ2-1; TRBD2 matches at 11 bases. V lost 7 bases and J lost 5; bases outside the gene matches: 7. The CDR3 extends over 15 amino acids. Germline assignment: CDR1 MRHNA and CDR2 SNTAGT. The chain's CDR3 is CASTPASGGHNEQFF. The CDR3 nucleotides read TGTGCCAGCACGCCGGCTAGCGGGGGGCACAATGAGCAGTTCTTC.

This clonotype has more than one count but fewer than ten. V gene TRBV20-1 combines with J gene TRBJ2-1; possible D gene TRBD2, 6 bases. Trimming cost V 1 base and J 15 bases, with 16 bases left between them. CDR1 is DFQATT and CDR2 is SNEGSKA in the germline V gene (reference sequence). The CDR3 is 12 residues long. The CDR3 spells CSARGGERSGFF. In DNA, the CDR3 is TGCAGTGCTAGAGGGGGGGAGCGGTCGGGGTTCTTC.

In its sample, this clonotype was seen many times. V usage is TRBV11-1 and J usage is TRBJ2-7; a weak D match, TRBD1 (5 bases). Germline CDR1 SGHAT, CDR2 FQDESV (reference sequence). The length of the CDR3 is 14 residues. V dropped 3 bases and J dropped 6 bases, with 15 bases sitting between them. Here the CDR3 reads CASSFPGIQREQYF. The CDR3 region has the DNA TGTGCCAGCAGCTTCCCAGGGATTCAGCGCGAGCAGTACTTC.

This clonotype has more than one count but fewer than ten. V usage is TRBV28 and J usage is TRBJ2-7; TRBD2 might be the D (5 bases). The CDR3 is 14 residues long. The germline V gene encodes CDR1 MDHEN and CDR2 SYDVKM. Trimming took 3 bases from V and 3 from J, leaving 12 bases between them. This chain's CDR3 is CASSLSSQLYEQYF. For the CDR3, the DNA is TGTGCCAGCAGTTTGTCTAGCCAGCTCTACGAGCAGTACTTC.

This clonotype occurred many times. The chain employs TRBV27 and TRBJ2-2, with 8 bases lining up with TRBD1. Trimming took 7 bases from V and 4 from J; bases not matched to a gene: 8. Germline CDR1 is MNHEY and CDR2 is SMNVEV (reference sequence). CDR3 length: 15 residues. As DNA, the CDR3 is TGTGCCAGCACCATGGACAGGGCGGGCACCGGGGAGCTGTTTTTT. The encoded protein is CASTMDRAGTGELFF.

The rearrangement uses TRBV3-1 and TRBJ1-5; D is unresolved. The germline V gene has CDR1 LGHDT and CDR2 YNNKEL (reference sequence). The CDR3 runs 11 residues. Between the trimmed V and J ends, which lost 0 bases and 6 bases, there was a span of 0 bases. Here the CDR3 DNA reads TGTGCCAGCAGCCAAGATCAGCCCCAGCATTTT. Its protein is CASSQDQPQHF.

This clonotype was counted many times. CDR3 DNA sequence: TGTGCCAGCAGCTTGTACCTGTCGCAAGAGACCCAGTACTTC. This encodes CASSLYLSQETQYF. The chain is built from TRBV5-4 and TRBJ2-5; D not resolved. The ends were cut back, 1 base at V and 2 bases at J, with 9 bases in the middle. Germline assignment: CDR1 SGHNT and CDR2 YYREEE (reference sequence). The CDR3 is 14 amino acids.

V is TRBV12-3 or TRBV12-4 and J is TRBJ2-1; TRBD2 matches 7 bases. The V gene end was trimmed by 5 bases and the J gene end by 3 bases; junction bases not matched to a gene: 7. CDR3 length: 15 residues. CDR3 amino acids: CASSPRSSGYNEQFF. Written as DNA, the CDR3 is TGTGCCAGCAGTCCCAGGTCTAGCGGCTACAATGAGCAGTTCTTC.

This clonotype appeared many times. The chain employs TRBV11-2 and TRBJ2-3, with D uncertain. Germline V gives CDR1 SGHAT, CDR2 FQNNGV. Trimming pared 2 bases from V and 4 bases from J, leaving 4 bases between. This CDR3 has 12 residues. CDR3 in DNA: TGTGCCAGCAGCTTAATCTCAGATACGCAGTATTTT. Protein: CASSLISDTQYF.

This chain uses TRBV19 with TRBJ2-1; 8 bases fit TRBD2. J was trimmed by 10 bases and V by 3 bases; bases with no gene match: 14. CDR1 and CDR2 from the germline V gene are LNHDA and SQIVND (reference sequence). The CDR3 has 16 residues. The CDR3 DNA sequence: TGTGCCAGTAGTATTTGGGGTAGCGGGAATCTCGGGGAGCAGTTCTTC. Residues: CASSIWGSGNLGEQFF.

This rearrangement joins TRBV10-3 to TRBJ2-7; the match to TRBD2 covers 9 bases. CDR1 is ENHRY, CDR2 SYGVKD, per germline. The J segment lost 2 bases and the V segment lost 0 bases, leaving 2 bases of the junction unmatched. The CDR3 is 15 amino acids. The CDR3 DNA sequence: TGTGCCATCAGTGAGTCATCTAGCGGGACCTACGAGCAGTACTTC. Protein: CAISESSSGTYEQYF.

This clonotype was picked up many times. The chain uses TRBV9 and TRBJ2-2; D is possibly TRBD1 (5 bases). The CDR3 consists of 13 residues. The germline V gene has CDR1 SGDLS and CDR2 YYNGEE. V was cut by 5 bases and J by 7 bases, with 12 bases left in between. CDR3 nucleotide sequence: TGTGCCAGCAGGGACGGAACAGGCGGGGAGCTGTTTTTT. Translating it yields CASRDGTGGELFF.

This sequence joins TRBV7-6 and TRBJ1-1; 11 bases line up with TRBD1. The ends lost 5 bases at V and 3 bases at J; junction bases unmatched: 8. CDR1 and CDR2 (germline): SGHVS, FNYEAQ. The CDR3 runs to 16 residues. CDR3 region: CASSPRTGGAYTEAFF. CDR3 sequence (DNA): TGTGCCAGCAGCCCCCGGACAGGGGGCGCTTACACTGAAGCTTTCTTT.

This clonotype occurred a few times. The CDR3, as DNA: TGCGCCAGCAGCCCCTCGACTAGCGGGATTTCGAATGAGCAGTTCTTC. It translates to CASSPSTSGISNEQFF. The chain combines TRBV5-1 with TRBJ2-1, with 11 bases aligning to TRBD2. J lost 7 bases, V lost 4 bases, and 10 bases had no gene match. The CDR3 runs 16 residues. Germline-derived CDR1 and CDR2 are SGHRS and YFSETQ.

The chain is built from TRBV5-4 and TRBJ2-1; no reliable D call. With 4 bases removed from V and 0 bases from J, the gap between germline ends came to 11 bases. The CDR3 sequence is 15 residues long. Germline CDR1 SGHNT, CDR2 YYREEE (reference sequence). The DNA of the CDR3 is TGTGCCAGCAGCCCTGTACCTAGCTCCTACAATGAGCAGTTCTTC. Translated: CASSPVPSSYNEQFF.